This is a list of T cell receptor beta chains from one sample in a study of shared clonotypes between healthy human individuals. The data were produced by immunoSEQ multiplex PCR, yet TCRdb's version contains in-frame clones alone and is incomplete. The sample consists of 550,000 to 700,000 clones, 73% of them appearing once. Sequenced sample: memory CD4+ T cells sorted from blood. The receptors stem from a woman aged 25 to 39 in good health. Each CDR3 is given with its conserved first and last residue. Each record gives: D gene, V gene, clone size, J gene, CDR3 protein, CDR3 DNA. A D gene is named only where the DNA matches it firmly. Clone size is stated in some rows and not others, as once, few, many or a class when expanded.

d_call: TRBD1; v_call: TRBV6-1; clone_size: few; j_call: TRBJ2-1; cdr3_aa: CASSRTGRTYNEQFF; cdr3_nt: TGTGCCAGCAGTCGGACAGGGCGGACCTACAATGAGCAGTTCTTC
d_call: NA; v_call: TRBV12-2; clone_size: NA; j_call: TRBJ2-3; cdr3_aa: CASRPNGLEPPDTQYF; cdr3_nt: TGTGCAAGTCGCCCCAACGGACTAGAGCCCCCAGATACGCAGTATTTT
d_call: NA; v_call: TRBV15; clone_size: NA; j_call: TRBJ1-5; cdr3_aa: CATREDFSGNQPQHF; cdr3_nt: TGTGCCACCAGAGAGGACTTCTCGGGCAATCAGCCCCAGCATTTT
d_call: NA; v_call: TRBV29-1; clone_size: NA; j_call: TRBJ2-7; cdr3_aa: CSVEAATVGGEQYF; cdr3_nt: TGCAGCGTTGAAGCTGCTACGGTTGGGGGGGAGCAGTACTTC
d_call: NA; v_call: TRBV7-3; clone_size: few; j_call: TRBJ2-7; cdr3_aa: CASSDGLLYEQYF; cdr3_nt: TGTGCCAGCAGCGATGGACTACTGTACGAGCAGTACTTC
d_call: NA; v_call: TRBV9; clone_size: many; j_call: TRBJ1-4; cdr3_aa: CASSVAPGLGEKLFF; cdr3_nt: TGTGCCAGCAGCGTAGCTCCAGGGCTCGGTGAAAAACTGTTTTTT
d_call: NA; v_call: TRBV6-1; clone_size: NA; j_call: TRBJ2-3; cdr3_aa: CASSESRDPTDTQYF; cdr3_nt: TGTGCCAGCAGTGAAAGTCGGGATCCCACAGATACGCAGTATTTT
d_call: NA; v_call: TRBV2; clone_size: NA; j_call: TRBJ2-7; cdr3_aa: CASSEAARFFEQYF; cdr3_nt: TGTGCCAGCAGTGAAGCGGCCAGGTTCTTCGAGCAGTACTTC
d_call: NA; v_call: TRBV28; clone_size: NA; j_call: TRBJ2-5; cdr3_aa: CASSRSGVGQETQYF; cdr3_nt: TGTGCCAGCAGCCGGTCAGGGGTAGGGCAAGAGACCCAGTACTTC
d_call: NA; v_call: TRBV28; clone_size: NA; j_call: TRBJ1-2; cdr3_aa: CASSPIPGRQGALYGYTF; cdr3_nt: TGTGCCAGCAGTCCGATTCCGGGACGGCAAGGGGCTCTCTATGGCTACACCTTC
d_call: NA; v_call: TRBV6-9; clone_size: few; j_call: TRBJ1-5; cdr3_aa: CASTLDRSNQPQHF; cdr3_nt: TGTGCCAGCACCTTGGACAGAAGCAATCAGCCCCAGCATTTT
d_call: TRBD2; v_call: TRBV18; clone_size: NA; j_call: TRBJ2-7; cdr3_aa: CASSPGLASYEQYF; cdr3_nt: TGTGCCAGCTCACCAGGACTAGCGAGTTACGAGCAGTACTTC
d_call: TRBD2; v_call: TRBV7-8; clone_size: NA; j_call: TRBJ2-7; cdr3_aa: CASSLEASGRWEQYF; cdr3_nt: TGTGCCAGCAGCTTAGAGGCTAGCGGCAGGTGGGAGCAGTACTTC
d_call: TRBD1; v_call: TRBV19; clone_size: NA; j_call: TRBJ1-2; cdr3_aa: CASSIWQGDDGYTF; cdr3_nt: TGTGCCAGTAGTATCTGGCAGGGGGACGATGGCTACACCTTC
d_call: NA; v_call: TRBV28; clone_size: NA; j_call: TRBJ1-2; cdr3_aa: CASSLGRGLYGYTF; cdr3_nt: TGTGCCAGCAGCCTAGGCCGAGGATTATATGGCTACACCTTC
d_call: TRBD2; v_call: TRBV27; clone_size: NA; j_call: TRBJ2-1; cdr3_aa: CATQGRGLAGNEQFF; cdr3_nt: TGTGCCACCCAGGGGCGGGGACTAGCGGGCAATGAGCAGTTCTTC
d_call: NA; v_call: TRBV30; clone_size: NA; j_call: TRBJ1-2; cdr3_aa: CAWSPFPGTVPQNNYGYTF; cdr3_nt: TGTGCCTGGAGTCCCTTCCCCGGGACGGTTCCCCAAAATAACTATGGCTACACCTTC
d_call: TRBD2; v_call: TRBV30; clone_size: few; j_call: TRBJ2-6; cdr3_aa: CAWMGLAGANVLTF; cdr3_nt: TGTGCCTGGATGGGACTAGCTGGGGCCAACGTCCTGACTTTC
d_call: TRBD2; v_call: TRBV27; clone_size: NA; j_call: TRBJ2-1; cdr3_aa: CASSSSAGGPGNEQFF; cdr3_nt: TGTGCCAGCAGTTCGTCAGCGGGAGGGCCTGGTAATGAGCAGTTCTTC
d_call: TRBD1; v_call: TRBV11-2; clone_size: NA; j_call: TRBJ1-3; cdr3_aa: CASSTRTGFESGNTIYF; cdr3_nt: TGTGCCAGCAGCACACGGACAGGGTTTGAGTCTGGAAACACCATATATTTT
d_call: NA; v_call: TRBV2; clone_size: NA; j_call: TRBJ2-7; cdr3_aa: CASTRGSSSYEQYF; cdr3_nt: TGTGCCAGCACCAGGGGATCAAGCTCCTACGAGCAGTACTTC
d_call: NA; v_call: TRBV28; clone_size: NA; j_call: TRBJ1-1; cdr3_aa: CASGRGGRLNTEAFF; cdr3_nt: TGTGCCAGCGGCCGCGGGGGACGGCTGAACACTGAAGCTTTCTTT
d_call: NA; v_call: TRBV4-1; clone_size: NA; j_call: TRBJ2-3; cdr3_aa: CASSQIFSTDTQYF; cdr3_nt: TGCGCCAGCAGCCAAATCTTTTCCACAGATACGCAGTATTTT
d_call: NA; v_call: TRBV6-5; clone_size: few; j_call: TRBJ1-5; cdr3_aa: CASSGGYSNQPQHF; cdr3_nt: TGTGCCAGCAGTGGGGGTTATAGCAATCAGCCCCAGCATTTT
d_call: NA; v_call: TRBV7-2; clone_size: NA; j_call: TRBJ1-5; cdr3_aa: CASSLQGTYSNQPQHF; cdr3_nt: TGTGCCAGCAGCTTACAGGGAACGTATAGCAATCAGCCCCAGCATTTT
d_call: TRBD1; v_call: TRBV11-3; clone_size: NA; j_call: TRBJ2-1; cdr3_aa: CASSFLKGDRGRGDEQFF; cdr3_nt: TGTGCCAGCAGCTTTCTCAAGGGCGACAGGGGGCGCGGGGATGAGCAGTTCTTC
d_call: NA; v_call: TRBV19; clone_size: NA; j_call: TRBJ2-7; cdr3_aa: CASSIQFAYEQYF; cdr3_nt: TGTGCCAGTAGTATTCAGTTCGCCTACGAGCAGTACTTC
d_call: TRBD2; v_call: TRBV4-2; clone_size: once; j_call: TRBJ2-2; cdr3_aa: CASAVGSGGQTTRFF; cdr3_nt: TGTGCCAGCGCAGTAGGCTCGGGGGGGCAAACGACGAGATTTTTT
d_call: NA; v_call: TRBV7-2; clone_size: NA; j_call: TRBJ2-1; cdr3_aa: CASSLGQYNEQFF; cdr3_nt: TGTGCCAGCAGCTTAGGTCAATACAATGAGCAGTTCTTC
d_call: NA; v_call: TRBV29-1; clone_size: NA; j_call: TRBJ2-7; cdr3_aa: CSASDAEQYF; cdr3_nt: TGCAGCGCCTCCGACGCCGAGCAGTACTTC
d_call: TRBD1; v_call: TRBV5-1; clone_size: few; j_call: TRBJ2-1; cdr3_aa: CASSLGTGRPKNEQFF; cdr3_nt: TGCGCCAGCAGCTTAGGGACAGGGAGACCGAAGAATGAGCAGTTCTTC
d_call: TRBD2; v_call: TRBV28; clone_size: NA; j_call: TRBJ2-7; cdr3_aa: CASSLYTSGSYEQYF; cdr3_nt: TGTGCCAGCAGTTTATACACTAGCGGGAGCTACGAGCAGTACTTC
d_call: NA; v_call: TRBV19; clone_size: few; j_call: TRBJ1-1; cdr3_aa: CASRPVAWVNTEAFF; cdr3_nt: TGTGCCAGTAGACCCGTAGCTTGGGTGAACACTGAAGCTTTCTTT
d_call: NA; v_call: TRBV11-2; clone_size: NA; j_call: TRBJ2-2; cdr3_aa: CASSARGGELFF; cdr3_nt: TGTGCCAGCAGCGCGCGTGGCGGGGAGCTGTTTTTT
d_call: NA; v_call: TRBV28; clone_size: few; j_call: TRBJ2-7; cdr3_aa: CASTLHSGPYEQYF; cdr3_nt: TGTGCCAGCACCCTGCATAGCGGCCCCTACGAGCAGTACTTC
d_call: TRBD1; v_call: TRBV19; clone_size: NA; j_call: TRBJ1-1; cdr3_aa: CASRGGPTEAFF; cdr3_nt: TGTGCCAGCAGAGGGGGCCCCACTGAAGCTTTCTTT
d_call: TRBD1; v_call: TRBV19; clone_size: NA; j_call: TRBJ2-7; cdr3_aa: CASSRQGVGEQYF; cdr3_nt: TGTGCCAGTAGTCGACAGGGGGTGGGCGAGCAGTACTTC
d_call: TRBD2; v_call: TRBV5-6; clone_size: few; j_call: TRBJ2-1; cdr3_aa: CASSLLRLAGDHYNEQFF; cdr3_nt: TGTGCCAGCAGCTTGCTTCGACTAGCGGGGGACCACTACAATGAGCAGTTCTTC
d_call: TRBD1; v_call: TRBV19; clone_size: many; j_call: TRBJ1-1; cdr3_aa: CASSIDPRQGGAEAFF; cdr3_nt: TGTGCCAGTAGTATAGATCCCCGACAGGGTGGGGCTGAAGCTTTCTTT
d_call: NA; v_call: TRBV27; clone_size: NA; j_call: TRBJ1-1; cdr3_aa: CASSLRTLAGNTEAFF; cdr3_nt: TGTGCCAGCAGTTTACGTACCCTCGCGGGGAACACTGAAGCTTTCTTT
d_call: NA; v_call: TRBV28; clone_size: many; j_call: TRBJ1-5; cdr3_aa: CASSLNGEPQHF; cdr3_nt: TGTGCCAGCAGTTTAAATGGAGAGCCCCAGCATTTT
d_call: TRBD2; v_call: TRBV19; clone_size: NA; j_call: TRBJ2-7; cdr3_aa: CASSPSRLAGVTSYEQYF; cdr3_nt: TGTGCCAGTAGTCCGTCAAGACTAGCGGGAGTAACCTCCTACGAGCAGTACTTC
d_call: NA; v_call: TRBV6-1; clone_size: NA; j_call: TRBJ2-3; cdr3_aa: CASSGSIRGTQYF; cdr3_nt: TGTGCCAGCAGTGGGAGTATCCGGGGTACGCAGTATTTT
d_call: NA; v_call: TRBV11-2; clone_size: NA; j_call: TRBJ1-4; cdr3_aa: CASSLGGYNRLFF; cdr3_nt: TGTGCCAGCAGCTTAGGGGGCTACAATAGACTGTTTTTT
d_call: TRBD1; v_call: TRBV29-1; clone_size: NA; j_call: TRBJ1-4; cdr3_aa: CSVTTGGTNEKLFF; cdr3_nt: TGCAGCGTGACGACAGGGGGCACTAATGAAAAACTGTTTTTT
d_call: NA; v_call: TRBV5-6; clone_size: NA; j_call: TRBJ2-2; cdr3_aa: CASSSEVFNTGELFF; cdr3_nt: TGTGCCAGCAGCTCGGAGGTTTTCAACACCGGGGAGCTGTTTTTT